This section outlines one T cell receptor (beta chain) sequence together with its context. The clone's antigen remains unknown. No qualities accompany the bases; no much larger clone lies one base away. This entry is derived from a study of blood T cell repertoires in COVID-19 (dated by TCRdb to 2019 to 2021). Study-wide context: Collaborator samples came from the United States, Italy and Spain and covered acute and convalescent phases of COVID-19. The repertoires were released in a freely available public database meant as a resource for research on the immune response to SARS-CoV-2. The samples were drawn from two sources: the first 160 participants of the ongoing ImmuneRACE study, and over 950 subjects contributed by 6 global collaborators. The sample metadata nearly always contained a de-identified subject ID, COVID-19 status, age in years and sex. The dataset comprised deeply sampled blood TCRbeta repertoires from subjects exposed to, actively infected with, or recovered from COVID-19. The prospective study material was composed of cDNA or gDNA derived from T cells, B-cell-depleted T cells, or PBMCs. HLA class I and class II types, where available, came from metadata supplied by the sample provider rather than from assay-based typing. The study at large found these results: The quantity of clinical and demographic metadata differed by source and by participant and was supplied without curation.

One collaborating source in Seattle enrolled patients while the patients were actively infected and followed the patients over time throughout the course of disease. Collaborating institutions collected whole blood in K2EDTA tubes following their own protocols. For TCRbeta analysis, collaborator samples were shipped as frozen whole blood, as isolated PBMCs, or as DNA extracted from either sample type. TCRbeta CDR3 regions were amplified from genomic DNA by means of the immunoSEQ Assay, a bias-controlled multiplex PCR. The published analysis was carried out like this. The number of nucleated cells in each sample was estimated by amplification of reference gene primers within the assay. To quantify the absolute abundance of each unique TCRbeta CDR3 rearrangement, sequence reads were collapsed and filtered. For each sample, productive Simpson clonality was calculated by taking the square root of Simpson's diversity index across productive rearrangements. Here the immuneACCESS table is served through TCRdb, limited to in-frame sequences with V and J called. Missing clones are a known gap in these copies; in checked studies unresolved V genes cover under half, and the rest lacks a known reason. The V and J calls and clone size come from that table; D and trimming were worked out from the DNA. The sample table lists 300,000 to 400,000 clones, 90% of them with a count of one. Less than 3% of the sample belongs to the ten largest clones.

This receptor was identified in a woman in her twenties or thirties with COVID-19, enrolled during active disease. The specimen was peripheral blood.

Here is the DNA: TGTGCCAGCAGCTCCGACAGTAATTCACCCCTCCACTTT. The resulting protein is CASSSDSNSPLHF. The chain joins TRBV7-3 to TRBJ1-6, with TRBD1 tentatively as D gene (5 bases match). The CDR3 holds 13 amino acids from the cysteine to the phenylalanine. Only the CDR3 portion is preserved as DNA: 39 bases, with reading frame beginning at the first base. CDR1 is given as SGHTA and CDR2 as FQGTGA, both from the germline V gene. V and J are truncated by 4 bases and 6 bases respectively, leaving an intervening sequence of 7 bases.